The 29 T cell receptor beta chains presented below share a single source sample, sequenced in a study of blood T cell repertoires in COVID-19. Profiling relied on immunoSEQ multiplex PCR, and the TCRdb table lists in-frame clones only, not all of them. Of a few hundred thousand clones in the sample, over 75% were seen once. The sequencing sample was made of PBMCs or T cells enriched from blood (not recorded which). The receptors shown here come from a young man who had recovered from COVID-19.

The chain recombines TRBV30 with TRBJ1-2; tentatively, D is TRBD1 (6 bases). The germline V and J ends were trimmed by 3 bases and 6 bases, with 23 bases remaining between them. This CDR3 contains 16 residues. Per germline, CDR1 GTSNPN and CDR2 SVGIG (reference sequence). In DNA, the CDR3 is TGTGCCTGGAGCGGAGGACAGCCGCCTCCATTAAATGGCTACACCTTC. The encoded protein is CAWSGGQPPPLNGYTF.

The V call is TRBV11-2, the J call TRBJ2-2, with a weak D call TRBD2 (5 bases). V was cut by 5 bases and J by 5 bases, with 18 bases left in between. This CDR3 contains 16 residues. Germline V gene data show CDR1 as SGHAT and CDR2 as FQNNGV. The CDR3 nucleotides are TGTGCCAGCAGCATCTCCGGAGGCGGCGGGACCGGGGAGCTGTTTTTT. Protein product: CASSISGGGGTGELFF.

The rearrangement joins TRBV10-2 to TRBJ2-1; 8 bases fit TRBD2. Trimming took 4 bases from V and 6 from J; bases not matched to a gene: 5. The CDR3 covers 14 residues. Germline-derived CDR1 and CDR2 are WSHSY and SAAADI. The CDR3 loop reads CASSVREGLNEQFF. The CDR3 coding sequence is TGCGCCAGCAGTGTTCGGGAGGGCCTCAATGAGCAGTTCTTC.

The CDR3 loop is CASILFAGARYEQYF. CDR3 sequence (DNA): TGTGCCAGCATTCTTTTTGCGGGAGCTCGATACGAGCAGTACTTC. The chain is built from TRBV2 and TRBJ2-7, with TRBD2 matching 7 bases. Germline CDR1 SNHLY, CDR2 FYNNEI. The V gene end was trimmed by 7 bases and the J gene end by 4 bases; junction bases not matched to a gene: 13. The CDR3 consists of 15 residues. The whole variable domain, filled in from reference TRBV2 and TRBJ2-7, reads EPEVTQTPSHQVTQMGQEVILRCVPISNHLYFYWYRQILGQKVEFLVSFYNNEISEKSEIFDDQFSVERPDGSNFTLKIRSTKLEDSAMYFCASILFAGARYEQYFGPGTRLTVT.

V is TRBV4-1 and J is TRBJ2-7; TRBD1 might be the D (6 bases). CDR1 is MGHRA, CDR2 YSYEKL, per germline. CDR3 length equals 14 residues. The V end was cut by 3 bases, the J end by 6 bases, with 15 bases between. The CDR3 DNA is TGCGCCAGCAGCCAGGCAGGACAGAGAAGCGAGCAGTACTTC. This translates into CASSQAGQRSEQYF.

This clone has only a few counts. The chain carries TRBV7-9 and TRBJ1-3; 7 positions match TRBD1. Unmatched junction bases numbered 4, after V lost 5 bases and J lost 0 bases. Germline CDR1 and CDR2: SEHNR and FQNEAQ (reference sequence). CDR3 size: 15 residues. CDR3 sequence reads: CASSLGTASGNTIYF. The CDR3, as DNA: TGTGCCAGCAGCCTTGGGACAGCCTCTGGAAACACCATATATTTT.

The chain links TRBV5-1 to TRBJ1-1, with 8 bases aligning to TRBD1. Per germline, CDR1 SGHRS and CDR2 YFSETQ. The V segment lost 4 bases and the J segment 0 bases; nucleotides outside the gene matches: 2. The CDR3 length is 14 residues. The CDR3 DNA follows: TGCGCCAGCAGCCCACAGGGGGTGAACACTGAAGCTTTCTTT. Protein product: CASSPQGVNTEAFF.

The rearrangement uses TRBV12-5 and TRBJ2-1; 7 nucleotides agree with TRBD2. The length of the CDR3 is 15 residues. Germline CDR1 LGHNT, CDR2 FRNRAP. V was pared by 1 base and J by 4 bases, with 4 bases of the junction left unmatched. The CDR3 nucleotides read TGTGCTAGTGGTTTGGCTAGCGGTGGTTACAATGAGCAGTTCTTC. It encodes CASGLASGGYNEQFF.

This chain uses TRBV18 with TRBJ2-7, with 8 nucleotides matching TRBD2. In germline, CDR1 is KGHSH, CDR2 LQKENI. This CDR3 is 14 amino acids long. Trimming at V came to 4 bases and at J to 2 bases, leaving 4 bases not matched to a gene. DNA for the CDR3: TGTGCCAGCTCACAACTAGCGGTTACCTACGAGCAGTACTTC. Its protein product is CASSQLAVTYEQYF.

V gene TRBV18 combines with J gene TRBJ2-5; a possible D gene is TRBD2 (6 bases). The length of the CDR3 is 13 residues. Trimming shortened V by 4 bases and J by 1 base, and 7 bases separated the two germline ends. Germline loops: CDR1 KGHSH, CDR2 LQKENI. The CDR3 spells CASSRDFQETQYF. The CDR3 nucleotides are TGTGCCAGCTCACGGGACTTCCAAGAGACCCAGTACTTC.

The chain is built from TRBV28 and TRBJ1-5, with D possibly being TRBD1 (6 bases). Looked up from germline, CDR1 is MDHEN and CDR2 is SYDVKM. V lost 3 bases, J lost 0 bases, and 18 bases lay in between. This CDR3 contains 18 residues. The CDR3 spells CASSLGTSRHYSNQPQHF. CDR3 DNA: TGTGCCAGCAGTTTGGGGACAAGCAGACATTATAGCAATCAGCCCCAGCATTTT.

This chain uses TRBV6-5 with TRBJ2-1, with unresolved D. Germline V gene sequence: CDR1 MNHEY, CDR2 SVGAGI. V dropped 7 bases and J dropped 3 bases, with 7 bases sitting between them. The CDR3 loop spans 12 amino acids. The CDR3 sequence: CASTTDYNEQFF. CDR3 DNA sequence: TGTGCCAGCACAACAGACTACAATGAGCAGTTCTTC.

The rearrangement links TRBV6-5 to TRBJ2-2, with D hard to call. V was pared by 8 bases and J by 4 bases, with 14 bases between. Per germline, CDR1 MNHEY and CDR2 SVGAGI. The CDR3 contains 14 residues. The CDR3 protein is CASVVSPGTGELFF. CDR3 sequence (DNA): TGTGCCAGCGTAGTCTCCCCGGGCACCGGGGAGCTGTTTTTT.

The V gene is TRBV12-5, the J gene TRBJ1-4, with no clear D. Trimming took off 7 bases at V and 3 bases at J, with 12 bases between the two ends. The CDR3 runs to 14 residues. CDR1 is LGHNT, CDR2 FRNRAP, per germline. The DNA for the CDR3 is TGTGCTAGTGCGACCGGGAACGCTAATGAAAAACTGTTTTTT. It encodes CASATGNANEKLFF.

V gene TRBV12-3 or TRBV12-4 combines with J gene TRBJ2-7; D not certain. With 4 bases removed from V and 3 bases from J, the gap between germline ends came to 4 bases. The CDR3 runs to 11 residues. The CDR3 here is CASSSLYEQYF. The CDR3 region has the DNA TGTGCCAGCAGTTCCCTCTACGAGCAGTACTTC.

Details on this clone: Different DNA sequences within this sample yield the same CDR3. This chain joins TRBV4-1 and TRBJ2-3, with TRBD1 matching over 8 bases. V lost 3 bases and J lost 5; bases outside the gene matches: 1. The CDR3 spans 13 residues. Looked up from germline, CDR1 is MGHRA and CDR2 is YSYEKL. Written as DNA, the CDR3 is TGCGCCAGCAGCCAGGACAGGGTAGATACGCAGTATTTT. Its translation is CASSQDRVDTQYF.

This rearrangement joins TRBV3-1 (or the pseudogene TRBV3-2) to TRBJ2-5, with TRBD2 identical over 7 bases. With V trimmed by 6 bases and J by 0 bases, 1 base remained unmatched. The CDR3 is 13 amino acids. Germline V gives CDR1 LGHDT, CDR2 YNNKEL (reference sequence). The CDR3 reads CASRGGYQETQYF. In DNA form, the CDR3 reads TGTGCCAGCAGGGGGGGGTACCAAGAGACCCAGTACTTC.

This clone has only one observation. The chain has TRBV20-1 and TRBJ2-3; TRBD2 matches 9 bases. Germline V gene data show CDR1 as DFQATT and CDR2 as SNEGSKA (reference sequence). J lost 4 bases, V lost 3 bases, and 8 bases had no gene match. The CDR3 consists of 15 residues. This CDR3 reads CSASRSSGMADTQYF. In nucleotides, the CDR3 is TGCAGTGCTAGTCGGTCTAGCGGGATGGCAGATACGCAGTATTTT.

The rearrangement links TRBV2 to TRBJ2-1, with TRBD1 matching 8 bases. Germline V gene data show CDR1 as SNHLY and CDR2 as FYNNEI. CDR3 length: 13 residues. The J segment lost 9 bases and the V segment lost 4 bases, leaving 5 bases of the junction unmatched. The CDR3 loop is CASSADRAGEQFF. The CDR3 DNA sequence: TGTGCCAGCAGTGCGGACAGGGCAGGTGAGCAGTTCTTC.

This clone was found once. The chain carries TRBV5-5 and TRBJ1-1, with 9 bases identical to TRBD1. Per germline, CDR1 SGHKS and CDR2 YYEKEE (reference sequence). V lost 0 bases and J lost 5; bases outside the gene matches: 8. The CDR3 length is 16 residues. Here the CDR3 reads CASSLDVQGALTEAFF. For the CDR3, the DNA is TGTGCCAGCAGCTTGGACGTACAGGGGGCTCTGACTGAAGCTTTCTTT.

The CDR3 loop reads CASSLGTVGVGELFF. The DNA for the CDR3 is TGTGCCAGCAGCTTAGGGACAGTGGGTGTCGGGGAGCTGTTTTTT. The rearrangement joins TRBV5-5 to TRBJ2-2; TRBD1 matches 7 bases. Losses at the gene ends were 2 bases for V and 7 bases for J; bases not matched to a gene: 8. CDR3 length equals 15 residues. CDR1 and CDR2 from the germline V gene are SGHKS and YYEKEE (reference sequence).

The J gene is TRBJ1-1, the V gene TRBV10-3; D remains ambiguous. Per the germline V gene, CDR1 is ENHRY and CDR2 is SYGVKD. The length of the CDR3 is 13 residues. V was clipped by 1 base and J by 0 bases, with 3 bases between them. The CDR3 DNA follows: TGTGCCATCAGTGAGTTAGTGAACACTGAAGCTTTCTTT. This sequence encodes CAISELVNTEAFF.

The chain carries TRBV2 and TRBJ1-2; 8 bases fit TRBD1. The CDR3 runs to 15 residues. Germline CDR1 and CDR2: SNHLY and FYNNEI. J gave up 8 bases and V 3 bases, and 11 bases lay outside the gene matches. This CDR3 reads CASSDVGQGAGGYTF. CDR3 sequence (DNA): TGTGCCAGCAGTGATGTCGGGCAGGGGGCGGGAGGCTACACCTTC.

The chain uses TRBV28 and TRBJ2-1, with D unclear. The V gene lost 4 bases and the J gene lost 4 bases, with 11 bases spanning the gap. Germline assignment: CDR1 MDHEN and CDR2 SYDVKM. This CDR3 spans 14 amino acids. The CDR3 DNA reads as TGTGCCAGCAGTTCCTTGACACAGTACAATGAGCAGTTCTTC. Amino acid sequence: CASSSLTQYNEQFF.

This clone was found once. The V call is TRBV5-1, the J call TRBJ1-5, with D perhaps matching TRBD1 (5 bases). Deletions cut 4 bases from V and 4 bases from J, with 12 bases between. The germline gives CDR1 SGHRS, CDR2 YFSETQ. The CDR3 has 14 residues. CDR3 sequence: CASSESGGNQPQHF. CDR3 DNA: TGCGCCAGCAGCGAATCGGGGGGGAATCAGCCCCAGCATTTT.

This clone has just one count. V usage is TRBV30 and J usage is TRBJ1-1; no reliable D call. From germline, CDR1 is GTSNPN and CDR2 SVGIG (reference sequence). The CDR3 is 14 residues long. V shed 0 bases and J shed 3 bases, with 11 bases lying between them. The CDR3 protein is CAWSVDYGDTEAFF. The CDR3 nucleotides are TGTGCCTGGAGTGTAGATTACGGGGACACTGAAGCTTTCTTT.

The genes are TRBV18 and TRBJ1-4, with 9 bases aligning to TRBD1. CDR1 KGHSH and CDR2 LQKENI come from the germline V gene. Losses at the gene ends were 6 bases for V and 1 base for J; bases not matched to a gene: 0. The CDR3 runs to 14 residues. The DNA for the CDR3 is TGTGCCAGCTCGGGACAGGGAACTAATGAAAAACTGTTTTTT. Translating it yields CASSGQGTNEKLFF. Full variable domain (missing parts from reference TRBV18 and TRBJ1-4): NAGVMQNPRHLVRRRGQEARLRCSPMKGHSHVYWYRQLPEEGLKFMVYLQKENIIDESGMPKERFSAEFPKEGPSILRIQQVVRGDSAAYFCASSGQGTNEKLFFGSGTQLSVL.

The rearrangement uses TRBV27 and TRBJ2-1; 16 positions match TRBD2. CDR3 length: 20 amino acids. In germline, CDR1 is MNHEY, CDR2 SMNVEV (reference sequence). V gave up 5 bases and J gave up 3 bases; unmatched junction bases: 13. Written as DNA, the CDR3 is TGTGCCAGCAGTCCTCGACGCCCGGGACTAGCGGGAGGGTTCTACAATGAGCAGTTCTTC. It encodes CASSPRRPGLAGGFYNEQFF.

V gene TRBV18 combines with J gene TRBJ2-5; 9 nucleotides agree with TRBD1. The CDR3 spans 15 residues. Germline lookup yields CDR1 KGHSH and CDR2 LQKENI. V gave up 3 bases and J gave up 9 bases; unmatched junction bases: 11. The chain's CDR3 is CASSPTTGGDGAQYF. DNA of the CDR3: TGTGCCAGCTCACCTACTACAGGGGGCGACGGGGCCCAGTACTTC.